This TCR beta chain was recorded in a study of blood T cell repertoires in COVID-19. Across the study: From the United States, Italy and Spain came samples of acute and convalescent COVID-19. T cells, B-cell-depleted T cells, or PBMCs provided the cDNA or gDNA that served as material.

The authors' processing: For nucleated cells, counts were estimated from reference gene primer amplification. Here immunoSEQ multiplex PCR was the method, and the copy in TCRdb shows in-frame clones only, minus some. That table supplies the V and J calls and clone size; D and trimming were determined from the DNA. The profile shows some 250,000 clones, 70% to 85% of them singletons. This CDR3 spans 15 amino acids. Germline CDR1 is MDHEN and CDR2 is SYDVKM. Trimming removed 6 bases at V and 2 bases at J, with 11 bases between. The TCR originated in a woman of 80 years or more with acute or convalescent COVID-19. The sample taken for sequencing was peripheral blood. The chain combines TRBV28 with TRBJ2-6; no firm D call. Here the CDR3 DNA reads TGTGCCAGCAGCCAAGCCCGGGCTGGGGCCAACGTCCTGACTTTC. This codes for CASSQARAGANVLTF.